This T cell receptor beta chain was sequenced for a study of T cells in Graves' hyperthyroidism and ophthalmopathy. The CDR3 covers 14 residues. Trimming stripped 6 bases from V and 6 bases from J, with 15 bases between. Germline V gene lookup returns CDR1 MNHNS and CDR2 SASEGT. This clonotype was seen repeatedly, ten times or more. Using RNA transcripts as the source, TCR beta CDR3 regions were amplified. The HTBI set primed first-round TCR CDR3 RT-PCR. One entry per CDR3 protein, called by TCRdb with MiXCR from the multiplex PCR reads. The sample yields 350,000 or so distinct CDR3 sequences, roughly 15% seen once. Recently diagnosed hyperthyroidism of less than 2 months' duration affected patients aged 18 to 65.

This chain connects TRBV6-1 to TRBJ2-1; weak D call: TRBD1 (6 bases). The sequence was obtained from a woman in her thirties with Graves' hyperthyroidism that later progressed to Graves' ophthalmopathy. The specimen was blood. CDR3 DNA sequence: TGTGCCAGCAGGGAGGACAGCTCGGCCAATGAGCAGTTCTTC. Protein: CASREDSSANEQFF.